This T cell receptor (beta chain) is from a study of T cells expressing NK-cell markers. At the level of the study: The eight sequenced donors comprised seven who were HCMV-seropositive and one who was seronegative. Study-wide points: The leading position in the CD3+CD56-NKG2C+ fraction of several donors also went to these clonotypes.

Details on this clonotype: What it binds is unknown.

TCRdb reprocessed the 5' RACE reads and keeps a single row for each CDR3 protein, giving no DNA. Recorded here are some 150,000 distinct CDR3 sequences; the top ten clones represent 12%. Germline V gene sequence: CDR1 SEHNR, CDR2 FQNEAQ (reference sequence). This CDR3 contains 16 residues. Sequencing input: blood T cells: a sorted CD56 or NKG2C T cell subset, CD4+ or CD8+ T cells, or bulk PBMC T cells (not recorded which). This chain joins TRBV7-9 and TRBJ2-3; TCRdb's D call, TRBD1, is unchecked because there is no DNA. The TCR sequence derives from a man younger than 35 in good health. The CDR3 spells CASSKRGVFGTDTQYF.